This T cell receptor beta chain was found in a study of blood T cell repertoires in COVID-19. Background on the study: Sample material is recorded as cDNA or gDNA derived from T cells, B-cell-depleted T cells, or PBMCs.

Sequenced by immunoSEQ multiplex PCR; TCRdb stores in-frame clones only, minus some. Of approximately 86,000 clones listed, around four fifths are singletons. Trimming stripped 2 bases from V and 3 bases from J, with 8 bases between. The germline V gene has CDR1 GTSNPN and CDR2 SVGIG (reference sequence). There are 13 residues in the CDR3. This rearrangement joins TRBV30 to TRBJ1-5; D gene ambiguous. Input material: peripheral blood. This receptor was identified in a man between 50 and 59 years old with acute or convalescent COVID-19. CDR3 residues: CAWSIALNQPQHF. CDR3 nucleotide sequence: TGTGCCTGGAGTATAGCCCTCAATCAGCCCCAGCATTTT.